This TCR beta chain stems from a study of STAT5B mutations in CD4+ large granular lymphocyte leukemia. Assay used: immunoSEQ multiplex PCR; TCRdb lists only in-frame clones, some missing. This table has 20,000 or so clones, roughly 80% appearing once. Comment on this clone: Its antigen is currently unknown.

Buffy coats from healthy blood donors served as controls. Regarding the study as a whole: 8/27 top patient clones versus 2/35 control clones were TRBV06-family. Patient CD4-sorted repertoires looked more clonal than healthy CD4+ repertoires, even without putative leukemic clones. Main leukemic clonotypes were patient-specific, but around 25% appeared at low frequency elsewhere.

V was cut by 4 bases and J by 4 bases, with 12 bases left in between. From germline, CDR1 is SGHRS and CDR2 YFSETQ. The CDR3 totals 14 residues. The receptor was isolated from a human donor in good health. Input material: CD4+ T cells from blood buffy coats. J is TRBJ1-5 and V is TRBV5-1; tentative D call: TRBD1 (5 bases). The CDR3 reads CASSVGGGNQPQHF. The DNA for the CDR3 is TGCGCCAGCAGCGTGGGGGGGGGAAATCAGCCCCAGCATTTT.